Included here is one T cell receptor beta chain sequence, with context. This record comes from a study of prognosis after radiotherapy for stage I lung cancer. Study information: Therapy given concurrently with stereotactic body radiotherapy reached no patient.

J gave up 1 base and V 0 bases, and 3 bases lay outside the gene matches. Germline V gives CDR1 DFQATT, CDR2 SNEGSKA (reference sequence). The CDR3 runs to 14 residues. Genomic DNA was subjected to two-round multiplex PCR for amplification of TCR beta CDR3. The first PCR round targeted every TRBV and TRBJ gene with specific primers. TCRdb itself ran the multiplex PCR reads through MiXCR, one entry per CDR3 protein. The table lists fewer than 15,000 distinct CDR3 sequences, about 51% of them singletons, with about 30% in the top ten. V is TRBV20-1 and J is TRBJ2-7, with 7 bases identical to TRBD2. The clonotype was recovered from a donor over 45 with non-small cell lung cancer. Sequenced material: PBMCs, taken before or after stereotactic body radiation therapy (not recorded which). This chain's CDR3 is CSARESGGSYEQYF. The CDR3 DNA reads as TGCAGTGCTAGAGAATCGGGAGGTTCCTACGAGCAGTACTTC.